These 5 T cell receptor beta chains share one sample of origin, sequenced in a study of regulatory T cells in long-lasting Graves disease. Researchers made TCR beta libraries by using iRepertoire HTBI primers and running Arm-PCR on CDR3 regions. TCRdb passed the multiplex PCR reads through MiXCR, listing each CDR3 protein once. The sample includes roughly 500,000 distinct CDR3 sequences, around 12% of them seen just once. Time point given: newly diagnosed GD, antithyroid drugs for less than 3 months. RNA extracted from PBMCs served as the sequencing template. These same records also appear under a second study, on T cells in Graves' hyperthyroidism and ophthalmopathy.

The sample in question was peripheral blood mononuclear cells (PBMCs), obtained at new diagnosis, from a patient treated with antithyroid drugs. The receptors shown here come from a woman in her 30s with Graves disease.

This clonotype was seen more than once but under ten times. The chain is built from TRBV20-1 and TRBJ2-3, with a tentative D call TRBD2 (6 bases). CDR1 is DFQATT, CDR2 SNEGSKA, per germline (reference sequence). The V gene lost 2 bases and the J gene lost 1 base, with 10 bases spanning the gap. The CDR3 spans 14 residues. CDR3 residues: CSARPSEGTDTQYF. In DNA, the CDR3 is TGCAGTGCTAGACCTAGCGAGGGCACAGATACGCAGTATTTT.

This clonotype was counted many times. This sequence joins TRBV19 and TRBJ1-2; weak D call: TRBD1 (6 bases). This CDR3 has 12 amino acids. Per the germline V gene, CDR1 is LNHDA and CDR2 is SQIVND (reference sequence). Trimming took off 5 bases at V and 7 bases at J, with 11 bases between the two ends. The CDR3 here is CASSPQTGGYTF. CDR3 nucleotides: TGTGCCAGTAGTCCTCAGACAGGTGGCTACACCTTC.

This clonotype was counted ten times or more. This sequence joins TRBV11-2 and TRBJ2-7, with D perhaps being TRBD1 or TRBD2 (6 bases each). V was clipped by 0 bases and J by 2 bases, with 11 bases between them. Germline assignment: CDR1 SGHAT and CDR2 FQNNGV. The length of the CDR3 is 15 residues. The CDR3 nucleotides read TGTGCCAGCAGCTTAGAGGGGGGCTACACCTACGAGCAGTACTTC. It translates to CASSLEGGYTYEQYF.

This clonotype was counted at least ten times. This chain links TRBV3-1 with TRBJ2-5; no reliable D call. The germline V gene encodes CDR1 LGHDT and CDR2 YNNKEL (reference sequence). V was shortened by 3 bases and J by 2 bases, with 10 bases between the two germline ends. The CDR3 is made up of 14 amino acids. In DNA, the CDR3 is TGTGCCAGCAGCCAGCTGGGCCAGCAAGAGACCCAGTACTTC. It is translated as CASSQLGQQETQYF.

This clonotype was observed many times. The rearrangement joins TRBV30 to TRBJ2-1, with a possible D match to TRBD2 (5 bases). Germline-derived CDR1 and CDR2 are GTSNPN and SVGIG (reference sequence). Trimming stripped 1 base from V and 8 bases from J, with 18 bases between. The CDR3 contains 15 residues. The CDR3 region is CAWSGFALKGDEQFF. The CDR3, as DNA: TGTGCCTGGAGTGGATTTGCCCTCAAGGGAGATGAGCAGTTCTTC.